This T cell receptor beta chain emerged from a study of shared clonotypes between healthy human individuals. General study points: The generation probabilities recorded for non-shared clonotypes fell below those of clonotypes shared by all four donors.

On this clone: Its target is not known.

As defined, naive CD8 cells were CD45RO-negative and positively selected for CCR7, with terminally differentiated effector memory CD45RA+ cells excluded. The germline V gene encodes CDR1 MDHEN and CDR2 SYDVKM. The J segment lost 5 bases and the V segment lost 3 bases, leaving 4 bases of the junction unmatched. This CDR3 is built from 14 residues. Clones were read by immunoSEQ multiplex PCR, and TCRdb kept only the in-frame ones, dropping some. This sample has approximately 2,200,000 clones; more than 85% occur once, and the top ten carry more than 1.5%. Sequenced: naive CD8+ T cells from PBMCs. The clonotype originates from a young man in good health. Some clones in this sample may be carry-over from other donors' samples. The chain employs TRBV28 and TRBJ2-3, with 8 positions matching TRBD1. CDR3 protein: CASSLGRGQDTQYF. CDR3 DNA: TGTGCCAGCAGTTTGGGCAGGGGGCAAGATACGCAGTATTTT.